This T cell receptor beta chain was retrieved from a study of T cell responses to AZD1222 COVID-19 vaccine. The length of the CDR3 is 16 residues. Germline loops: CDR1 LGHDT, CDR2 YNNKEL (reference sequence). Trimming pared 0 bases from V and 0 bases from J, leaving 9 bases between. Profiling relied on immunoSEQ multiplex PCR, and the TCRdb table lists in-frame clones only, not all of them. Found here are approximately 150,000 clones, about 89% of them singletons; the top ten hold roughly 1.3%. The specimen comprised peripheral blood, sampled 28 days after the second AZD1222 dose. The V call is TRBV3-1 (or the pseudogene TRBV3-2), the J call TRBJ2-1; D unclear. This clonotype originated in an adult who received the AZD1222 COVID-19 vaccine. CDR3 DNA sequence: TGTGCCAGCAGCCAAGATCGTGGATTCTCCTACAATGAGCAGTTCTTC. Residues: CASSQDRGFSYNEQFF.